Listed here are 12 T cell receptor beta chains from one sample, sequenced in a study of shared clonotypes between healthy human individuals. Sequenced by immunoSEQ multiplex PCR; TCRdb stores in-frame clones only, minus some. The sample contains approximately 1,000,000 clones, roughly 77% of which appear only once. The sample was memory CD4+ T cells from PBMCs. Subset in this sample: CD45RA-negative fraction. The receptors here all came from a man aged 18 to 29 in good health. Some clones in this sample may be carry-over from other donors' samples.

This clone was counted a few times. This chain uses TRBV28 with TRBJ2-6; D possibly uses TRBD1 or TRBD2 (6 bases each). CDR3 length: 17 amino acids. The germline V gene has CDR1 MDHEN and CDR2 SYDVKM. Trimming removed 5 bases at V and 0 bases at J, with 14 bases between. CDR3: CASSLVGGSSGANVLTF. CDR3 DNA: TGTGCCAGCAGTCTCGTGGGGGGCAGCTCTGGGGCCAACGTCCTGACTTTC.

The chain carries TRBV5-1 and TRBJ2-7, with D perhaps matching TRBD2 (6 bases). CDR1 and CDR2 (germline): SGHRS, YFSETQ. Trimming removed 0 bases at V and 2 bases at J, with 12 bases between. The CDR3 sequence is 15 residues long. CDR3 coding DNA: TGCGCCAGCAGCTTGGGTTGGCGGGAAACCTACGAGCAGTACTTC. Amino acids: CASSLGWRETYEQYF.

This clone came up a few times. The chain carries TRBV5-1 and TRBJ1-2, with a weak D call TRBD1 (6 bases). Germline CDR1 SGHRS, CDR2 YFSETQ. The V end was cut by 1 base, the J end by 2 bases, with 9 bases between. The length of the CDR3 is 14 residues. The CDR3 loop is CASSLPTGNYGYTF. The DNA of the CDR3 is TGCGCCAGCAGCTTGCCCACAGGGAACTATGGCTACACCTTC.

Here the CDR3 DNA reads TGCGCCAGCAGCACCGGCCCCGGGACCCCCATGGGCGCTGAAGCTTTCTTT. Amino acids: CASSTGPGTPMGAEAFF. V is TRBV5-1 and J is TRBJ1-1; a possible D gene is TRBD1 (5 bases). The V gene lost 4 bases and the J gene lost 6 bases, with 25 bases spanning the gap. In germline, CDR1 is SGHRS, CDR2 YFSETQ. The CDR3 has 17 residues.

Comment on this clone: This specimen includes other DNA sequences encoding the same CDR3. This chain joins TRBV18 and TRBJ1-2, with 7 bases aligning to TRBD1. J lost 8 bases, V lost 6 bases, and 9 bases had no gene match. The germline V gene encodes CDR1 KGHSH and CDR2 LQKENI. This CDR3 spans 13 amino acids. Here the CDR3 DNA reads TGTGCCAGCTCCCCCGACAGGGAAGGCGGCTACACCTTC. It yields the protein CASSPDREGGYTF.

This clone was detected only a few times. This rearrangement joins TRBV5-1 to TRBJ2-5; D could derive from TRBD1 or TRBD2 (5 bases each). CDR1 and CDR2 (germline): SGHRS, YFSETQ. CDR3 length equals 15 residues. Trimming stripped 6 bases from V and 3 bases from J, with 18 bases between. In DNA form, the CDR3 reads TGCGCCAGCACCCAAACCGGGTGGGGGAAAGAGACCCAGTACTTC. This sequence encodes CASTQTGWGKETQYF.

The genes are TRBV5-6 and TRBJ1-4, with 10 bases fitting TRBD1. V gave up 2 bases and J gave up 6 bases; unmatched junction bases: 10. Germline CDR1 and CDR2: SGHDT and YYEEEE. The CDR3 runs to 17 residues. The CDR3 is CASSFRQGAWLDEKLFF. Here the CDR3 DNA reads TGTGCCAGCAGCTTCCGACAGGGGGCCTGGCTAGATGAAAAACTGTTTTTT.

The gene calls are TRBV28 and TRBJ1-4; D possibly corresponds to TRBD1 (6 bases). V was cut by 7 bases and J by 0 bases, with 12 bases left in between. Germline-derived CDR1 and CDR2 are MDHEN and SYDVKM. The length of the CDR3 is 15 residues. The chain's CDR3 is CASTEGGTTNEKLFF. In DNA form, the CDR3 reads TGTGCCAGCACTGAGGGGGGGACAACTAATGAAAAACTGTTTTTT.

The chain employs TRBV28 and TRBJ1-4; the D is unclear. Looked up from germline, CDR1 is MDHEN and CDR2 is SYDVKM. V shed 10 bases and J shed 0 bases, with 12 bases lying between them. The CDR3 sequence is 14 residues long. In nucleotides, the CDR3 is TGTGCCATCAGAAACGGTGCAACTAATGAAAAACTGTTTTTT. Translated, it gives CAIRNGATNEKLFF.

The rearrangement links TRBV29-1 to TRBJ1-2; D may be TRBD1 (5 bases). Germline V gene sequence: CDR1 SQVTM, CDR2 ANQGSEA. V lost 5 bases and J 4 bases, leaving 14 bases between the germline ends. This CDR3 has 13 residues. Here the CDR3 reads CSVLSGNLYGYTF. The CDR3 coding sequence is TGCAGCGTTCTCTCAGGGAACCTCTATGGCTACACCTTC. Full variable domain (remainder filled in from reference TRBV29-1 and TRBJ1-2): SAVISQKPSRDICQRGTSLTIQCQVDSQVTMMFWYRQQPGQSLTLIATANQGSEATYESGFVIDKFPISRPNLTFSTLTVSNMSPEDSSIYLCSVLSGNLYGYTFGSGTRLTVV.

This chain joins TRBV5-4 and TRBJ2-3; 8 nucleotides line up with TRBD2. Germline-derived CDR1 and CDR2 are SGHNT and YYREEE (reference sequence). With V trimmed by 4 bases and J by 2 bases, 9 bases remained unmatched. The CDR3 extends over 16 amino acids. The CDR3 DNA is TGTGCCAGCAGCCCCGGGACTAGAAGCCCCACAGATACGCAGTATTTT. It encodes CASSPGTRSPTDTQYF.

The J gene is TRBJ2-3, the V gene TRBV9; D is unclear. Trimming took 0 bases from V and 6 from J, leaving 11 bases between them. This CDR3 has 14 residues. The germline V gene has CDR1 SGDLS and CDR2 YYNGEE. CDR3 nucleotides: TGTGCCAGCAGCGTAGGGCGAACGGTGGATACGCAGTATTTT. Protein sequence: CASSVGRTVDTQYF.